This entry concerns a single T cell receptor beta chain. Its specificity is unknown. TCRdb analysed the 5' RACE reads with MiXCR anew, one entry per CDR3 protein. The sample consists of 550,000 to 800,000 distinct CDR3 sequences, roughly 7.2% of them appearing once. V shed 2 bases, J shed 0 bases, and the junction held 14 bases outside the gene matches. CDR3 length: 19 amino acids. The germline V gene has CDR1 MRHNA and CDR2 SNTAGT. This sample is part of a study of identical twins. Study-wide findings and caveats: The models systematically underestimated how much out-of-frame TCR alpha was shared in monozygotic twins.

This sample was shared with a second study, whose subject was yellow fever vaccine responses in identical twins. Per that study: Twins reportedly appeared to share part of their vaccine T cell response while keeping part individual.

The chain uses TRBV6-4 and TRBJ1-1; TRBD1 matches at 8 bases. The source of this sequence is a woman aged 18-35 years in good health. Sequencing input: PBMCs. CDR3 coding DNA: TGTGCCAGCAGTGACCCCCGGACAGGGCGACGGAACATGAACACTGAAGCTTTCTTT. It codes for CASSDPRTGRRNMNTEAFF.